This TCR beta chain was captured by sequencing in a study of shared clonotypes between healthy human individuals (dated by TCRdb to between 2020 and 2021). Background on the whole study: A couple of women and a few men aged 18 to 49 years were included in the cohort. For each donor, CD4 naive and CD4 memory were each given three plates, CD8 naive was given two plates, and CD8 memory was given one plate. To estimate repertoire size and how much clonotype sharing occurs between individuals, the study deeply sequenced the blood TCR repertoires of about five healthy adults. Libraries were prepared and TCR repertoires were sequenced by different laboratories using diverse techniques, in order to increase sequencing depth and limit assay-specific biases. Leukapheresis yielded between about 0.85 and 10 billion PBMCs per donor.

Trimming leaves V shorter by 3 bases and J shorter by 6 bases, with the junction holding 8 bases beyond the gene matches. In the germline V gene (reference sequence), CDR1 corresponds to LNHNV and CDR2 to YYDKDF. Reading from cysteine to phenylalanine, the CDR3 counts 14 amino acids. Just the 42-base CDR3 DNA is kept, in frame starting at base 1. Regarding this clone: No antigen is known for it. Qualities for individual bases were not recorded, and no much larger clone is one base off.

Overall study outcomes, separate from this receptor: Incomplete sequencing was indicated by rarefaction of sorted-subset datasets, despite the large sequencing depth. Pairwise subsampling indicated that sequencing depth was expected to affect the degree of clonotype sharing among donors. Across a handful of donors, 4.5% to 6.5% of naive CD4, more than 3% of naive CD8, around 2.1% of memory CD4, and 0.3% to 0.45% of memory CD8 clonotypes were shared. Naive subsets generally had larger estimated clonotype richness than memory subsets did. Compared with non-shared clonotypes, the clonotypes found in all four sorted-subset donors had higher generation probabilities. Because the study included only a small number of donors, the genetic and exposure-history diversity represented was limited. Sampling was limited to blood, and TCR repertoires in tissue likely differ from TCR repertoires in blood.

TCR CDR3 regions were amplified from genomic DNA by multiplex PCR using the deep immunoSEQ assay. Genomic DNA extracted from each cell subset was distributed evenly over all wells of several immunoSEQ 96-well plates, and each plate served as one replicate. Each replicate PCR for sorted subsets received around 210 ng genomic DNA, equal to roughly 29,000 T cell genomes. The purified libraries were quantified using a Qubit 3.0 fluorometer, sized with a Bioanalyzer 2100, and then quantified again using the KAPA Library Quantification kit. Every immunoSEQ 96-well plate was sequenced on a separate single-read 150-cycle Illumina NextSeq 550 flow cell. For the original study's pipeline: Because the immunoSEQ output included only junctional sequences and no quality scores, the filtering could not be the same as the filtering used for full-length reads. To assign V/J genes and CDR3, sequences were annotated against IMGT germline references using PyIR, a Python wrapper for IgBLAST v1.9. Any read was removed if the V/J assignment was weak (E-value above 1e-6), the CDR3 was missing, or the read contained stop codons, out-of-frame junctions, or ambiguous translated residues. V3J clonotypes were defined by identical inferred V gene, J gene, and CDR3 amino acid sequence. The percentage overlap between two repertoires was calculated by dividing the number of shared unique clonotypes by the size of the smaller repertoire. RTK rarefaction, the Chao1 estimator, and Recon v2.1 estimates of unobserved clonotypes were used to assess repertoire richness. Generation probabilities for all TCRbeta clonotypes obtained by the gDNA method from a handful of donors were computed using OLGA. TCRdb stores this immuneACCESS table with in-frame sequences only. Part of the clones is absent; in the studies checked, under half of the shortfall reflects unresolved V genes, and no reason is known for the rest. Clone size and the V and J calls come from that table; the DNA yielded D and trimming. In all, the sample holds about 980,000 clones, and 76% of those were seen once. The top ten clonotypes cover approximately 1.5% of the sample.

Donors were healthy HIV-negative adults with no recently reported acute infections or vaccinations. Every donor was a Caucasian adult residing in Nashville, Tennessee, USA. CD4+ T cells were enriched by magnetic negative selection; naive cells were then positively selected on CD45RA, and the negative fraction formed the memory subset. Blood was collected by leukapheresis, and PBMCs were isolated by Ficoll-Histopaque density gradient centrifugation and then cryopreserved in liquid nitrogen vapor phase. Purity and quantity of every magnetically sorted T cell population were checked by analytical flow cytometry. Genomic DNA was isolated from each sorted fraction and quantified by UV absorbance on a Nanodrop 2000c.

Input material: memory CD4+ T cells sorted from blood. This specimen's cell subset or site label, per the study, means: CD45RA-negative fraction. The sequence derives from a man between 18 and 29 years old in good health. The V gene is TRBV15 and the J gene is TRBJ2-7, with TRBD1 matching 7 junction bases. In nucleotide form, the sequence is TGTGCCACCAGCAGCAGCAGGGGGAAGGGCGAGCAGTACTTC. Translated, this gives CATSSSRGKGEQYF.